Each of the 29 T cell receptor beta chains below was sequenced from the same sample in a study of T cells in Graves' hyperthyroidism and ophthalmopathy. RNA transcripts were the template for amplifying TCR beta CDR3 regions. An initial round of RT-PCR targeting the TCR CDR3 relied on the HTBI primer set. TCRdb analysed the multiplex PCR reads with MiXCR anew, one entry per CDR3 protein. The top ten hold more than 7% of the sample, which has about 700,000 distinct CDR3 sequences, nearly 45% seen once. The sequencing sample was made of peripheral blood or thyroid tissue (not recorded which). The source of these receptors is an adult man with Graves' disease, either hyperthyroidism or ophthalmopathy (not recorded which).

This clonotype occurred many times. This chain uses TRBV12-3 or TRBV12-4 with TRBJ1-2; D gene uncertain. This CDR3 region has 13 residues. Trimming took 7 bases from V and 9 from J, leaving 18 bases between them. This CDR3 reads CASTSRRRKSYTF. The CDR3, as DNA: TGTGCCAGCACTTCCCGACGACGGAAGAGCTACACCTTC.

The sample holds a few counts of this clonotype. J is TRBJ1-5 and V is TRBV6-6; D unresolved. This CDR3 has 13 amino acids. Trimming pared 4 bases from V and 8 bases from J, leaving 12 bases between. Germline lookup yields CDR1 MNHNY and CDR2 SVGAGI (reference sequence). CDR3 residues: CASSSWGSEPQHF. In DNA form, the CDR3 reads TGTGCCAGCAGTTCATGGGGAAGCGAGCCCCAGCATTTT.

This clonotype was detected ten times or more. The chain combines TRBV10-3 with TRBJ2-6; D is ambiguous. The CDR3 runs 14 residues. Germline V lookup: CDR1 ENHRY, CDR2 SYGVKD. Trimming cost V 2 bases and J 0 bases, with 2 bases left between them. The CDR3 loop is CAISEGSGANVLTF. CDR3 nucleotides: TGTGCCATCAGTGAGGGCTCTGGGGCCAACGTCCTGACTTTC.

This clonotype showed up many times. The CDR3 region is CAVGAGVNYGYTF. The CDR3 DNA reads as TGTGCCGTAGGTGCCGGGGTTAACTATGGCTACACCTTC. V and J are TRBV24-1 and TRBJ1-2; D remains unclear. The V end lost 12 bases, the J end lost 1 base, and 14 bases lay between the germline ends. The V gene's germline CDR1 is KGHDR and CDR2 SFDVKD. There are 13 residues in the CDR3.

This clonotype was detected once. The junction differs from germline at one of its ends, possibly a read error. The V and J genes are TRBV12-3 or TRBV12-4 and TRBJ1-1, with TRBD1 matching 11 bases. The CDR3 has 10 amino acids. CDR3 sequence (DNA): TGTGCCATCAGTGCAGGACAGGGGGCGTTT. Translation gives CAISAGQGAF.

This clonotype was recorded at least ten times. The V call is TRBV24-1, the J call TRBJ1-5; D might be TRBD1 (5 bases). The CDR3 has 19 amino acids. In germline, CDR1 is KGHDR, CDR2 SFDVKD. V lost 1 base to trimming and J lost 6 bases, with 24 bases between them. CDR3 DNA sequence: TGTGCCACCAGTGATTTAAGGGGAAGGTCCGCTCAGTCCTTTCAGCCCCAGCATTTT. Its protein product is CATSDLRGRSAQSFQPQHF.

This clonotype turned up a few times. The chain employs TRBV5-4 and TRBJ2-7; 12 bases align to TRBD2. Losses at the gene ends were 4 bases for V and 7 bases for J; bases not matched to a gene: 18. This CDR3 region has 18 residues. Per the germline V gene, CDR1 is SGHNT and CDR2 is YYREEE (reference sequence). This chain's CDR3 is CASSQDAIWTSGVGEQYF. CDR3 nucleotides: TGTGCCAGCAGCCAAGACGCGATCTGGACTAGCGGGGTAGGGGAGCAGTACTTC.

This clonotype has just a few counts. The V gene is TRBV7-8, the J gene TRBJ2-7, with 15 nucleotides matching TRBD2. The germline gives CDR1 SGHVS, CDR2 FQNEAQ. The CDR3 contains 16 residues. V was pared by 4 bases and J by 6 bases, with 7 bases of the junction left unmatched. The CDR3 here is CASSSGLAGGNREQYF. Here the CDR3 DNA reads TGTGCCAGCAGCTCGGGACTAGCGGGAGGTAATCGCGAGCAGTACTTC.

This clonotype was observed at least ten times. This rearrangement joins TRBV7-8 to TRBJ1-1; D remains ambiguous. V lost 10 bases to trimming and J lost 4 bases, with 13 bases between them. The CDR3 runs to 12 residues. Germline CDR1 reads SGHVS; CDR2 reads FQNEAQ. CDR3 bases: TGTGCCACAGATTCCACGGCCACTGAAGCTTTCTTT. Residues: CATDSTATEAFF.

This clonotype was counted between two and nine times. This sequence joins TRBV12-3 or TRBV12-4 and TRBJ2-5, with 11 bases aligning to TRBD1. Trimming removed 3 bases from V and 6 bases from J; junction bases left unmatched: 6. This CDR3 contains 15 residues. The chain's CDR3 is CASSFRTGGRKTQYF. DNA for the CDR3: TGTGCCAGCAGTTTTAGGACAGGGGGCAGGAAGACCCAGTACTTC.

This clonotype was observed a few times. The J gene is TRBJ1-6, the V gene TRBV7-2; D not certain. CDR3 length: 13 residues. The V gene lost 6 bases and the J gene lost 5 bases, with 8 bases spanning the gap. Germline V gene data show CDR1 as SGHTA and CDR2 as FQGNSA. CDR3 nucleotides: TGTGCCAGCAGTCTATACAATAATTCACCCCTCCACTTT. This codes for CASSLYNNSPLHF.

A few counts support this clonotype. The chain employs TRBV6-5 and TRBJ2-5; 7 bases align to TRBD1. CDR1 MNHEY and CDR2 SVGAGI come from the germline V gene. Losses at the gene ends were 2 bases for V and 5 bases for J; bases not matched to a gene: 8. CDR3 length equals 15 residues. As DNA, the CDR3 is TGTGCCAGCAGTTACCTAGTAGGGACAGTGGAGACCCAGTACTTC. This gives the protein CASSYLVGTVETQYF.

This clonotype was recorded many times. The chain employs TRBV10-2 and TRBJ1-1, with TRBD1 matching over 7 bases. Unmatched junction bases numbered 8, after V lost 7 bases and J lost 6 bases. CDR3 length: 13 amino acids. Germline CDR1 reads WSHSY; CDR2 reads SAAADI. The CDR3 loop reads CASMLDRAAEAFF. The CDR3 DNA is TGCGCCAGCATGCTAGACAGGGCGGCTGAAGCTTTCTTT.

The chain joins TRBV29-1 to TRBJ1-1; D call uncertain. Per germline, CDR1 SQVTM and CDR2 ANQGSEA. Trimming took 7 bases from V and 1 from J, leaving 16 bases between them. This CDR3 has 14 amino acids. CDR3 nucleotides: TGCAGCGCGGTCGTGACGCGGGGGAACACTGAAGCTTTCTTT. This sequence encodes CSAVVTRGNTEAFF.

The table lists this clonotype with a few counts. For the CDR3, the DNA is TGTGCCAGCAGCTTATCCACTAGCGGGGCCCTATCCTACGAGCAGTACTTC. It codes for CASSLSTSGALSYEQYF. The genes are TRBV7-8 and TRBJ2-7, with 10 nucleotides matching TRBD2. Germline V gives CDR1 SGHVS, CDR2 FQNEAQ. This CDR3 has 17 residues. J gave up 1 base and V 2 bases, and 8 bases lay outside the gene matches.

This chain connects TRBV24-1 to TRBJ1-2; 9 bases are shared with TRBD1. V lost 4 bases, J lost 12 bases, and 14 bases stayed unmatched. Germline values: CDR1 KGHDR, CDR2 SFDVKD. The CDR3 runs 15 residues. The CDR3 nucleotides read TGTGCCACCAGTGAGGACAGGGGTTACGGCAGCATGGACACCTTC. Translation gives CATSEDRGYGSMDTF.

V gene TRBV7-8 combines with J gene TRBJ1-2; D call uncertain. Germline loops: CDR1 SGHVS, CDR2 FQNEAQ. V gave up 0 bases and J gave up 6 bases, with 11 bases separating them. The CDR3 is made up of 14 amino acids. CDR3 sequence (DNA): TGTGCCAGCAGCTTAGCGTGGGTCGGTGATGGCTACACCTTC. Its protein is CASSLAWVGDGYTF.

A note on this clonotype: A much larger clone differs from this one at a single base, so this may be a read error. This sequence joins TRBV7-9 and TRBJ2-5; D is uncertain. There are 15 residues in the CDR3. CDR1 is SEHNR, CDR2 FQNEAQ, per germline (reference sequence). The V and J ends lost 5 bases and 2 bases respectively, with 15 bases between them. The CDR3 DNA reads TGTGCCAGCAGCGTGGGGTTTAATCCACAAGAGACCCAGTACTTC. This codes for CASSVGFNPQETQYF.

This clonotype was counted only a few times. This chain joins TRBV6-5 and TRBJ1-5, with D possibly being TRBD1 (6 bases). Trimming pared 2 bases from V and 5 bases from J, leaving 13 bases between. Germline V gene lookup returns CDR1 MNHEY and CDR2 SVGAGI. The CDR3 has 15 residues. CDR3 nucleotide sequence: TGTGCCAGCAGTTACACCTCAGGGGAGGATCAGCCCCAGCATTTT. Amino acid sequence: CASSYTSGEDQPQHF.

The CDR3 is CASGRETRGNTEAFF. The CDR3 nucleotides read TGTGCCAGCGGCAGGGAGACGAGGGGGAACACTGAAGCTTTCTTT. V gene TRBV2 combines with J gene TRBJ1-1; D might be TRBD1 (5 bases). The CDR3 sequence is 15 residues long. Germline CDR1 and CDR2: SNHLY and FYNNEI. Trimming removed 8 bases at V and 1 base at J, with 17 bases between.

This clonotype came up a few times. V is TRBV5-1 and J is TRBJ2-5; possibly TRBD1 for D (6 bases). Trimming left V 3 bases short and J 3 bases short, with 9 bases between. CDR3 length equals 13 residues. Per germline, CDR1 SGHRS and CDR2 YFSETQ. The CDR3 DNA sequence: TGCGCCAGCAGCTATCGGACAGAAGAGACCCAGTACTTC. This sequence encodes CASSYRTEETQYF.

The chain joins TRBV7-8 to TRBJ1-6; 10 bases align to TRBD1. CDR3 length: 17 residues. With V trimmed by 3 bases and J by 9 bases, 11 bases remained unmatched. The germline gives CDR1 SGHVS, CDR2 FQNEAQ. The CDR3, as DNA: TGTGCCAGCAGCTTCATAACCGGGACAGGGGCTTCTTCACCCCTCCACTTT. It specifies CASSFITGTGASSPLHF.

The J gene is TRBJ2-5, the V gene TRBV7-2; D is unclear. In germline, CDR1 is SGHTA, CDR2 FQGNSA. V was shortened by 5 bases and J by 8 bases, with 0 bases between the two germline ends. The CDR3 is made up of 8 amino acids. CDR3 in amino acids: CASSTQYF. DNA of the CDR3: TGTGCCAGCAGCACCCAGTACTTC.

The chain links TRBV25-1 to TRBJ2-6; TRBD1 agrees at 9 bases. Germline lookup yields CDR1 MGHDK and CDR2 SYGVNS. With 9 bases clipped from V and 0 bases from J, the junction kept 12 bases outside the gene matches. The CDR3 loop spans 18 amino acids. The DNA of the CDR3 is TGTGCCAGTGTGGGGGGACAGGGACATAGCTCTGGGGCCAACGTCCTGACTTTC. It is translated as CASVGGQGHSSGANVLTF.

A note on this clonotype: Germline and junction disagree at one end, which may indicate a read error. The rearrangement uses TRBV7-6 and TRBJ1-3, with D possibly matching TRBD1 (5 bases). Per the germline V gene, CDR1 is SGHVS and CDR2 is FNYEAQ. This CDR3 has 15 amino acids. CDR3 nucleotides: TGTGCCAGCAGGCCACCCCAGGGCGCTGGAAGCACCATATATTTT. Translated: CASRPPQGAGSTIYF.

This clonotype showed up just a few times. The gene calls are TRBV7-9 and TRBJ2-2; D unresolved. V was shortened by 5 bases and J by 6 bases, with 10 bases between the two germline ends. Germline CDR1 reads SEHNR; CDR2 reads FQNEAQ (reference sequence). CDR3 length: 13 residues. The CDR3 is CASSQAPAGELFF. The DNA of the CDR3 is TGTGCCAGCAGCCAAGCGCCGGCCGGGGAGCTGTTTTTT.

This clonotype occurred many times. The chain has TRBV10-3 and TRBJ1-2, with 9 positions matching TRBD1. V gave up 6 bases and J gave up 0 bases; unmatched junction bases: 2. Germline V CDR1 and CDR2: ENHRY, SYGVKD. The CDR3 is 14 residues long. The CDR3 loop reads CAISGDRANYGYTF. The DNA for the CDR3 is TGTGCCATCAGCGGGGACAGGGCTAACTATGGCTACACCTTC.

This clonotype was detected only a few times. This sequence joins TRBV7-8 and TRBJ1-1, with D maybe TRBD1 (5 bases). This CDR3 is built from 13 residues. Trimming stripped 5 bases from V and 4 bases from J, with 11 bases between. Germline CDR1 is SGHVS and CDR2 is FQNEAQ. In DNA form, the CDR3 reads TGTGCCAGCAGCCAGCGACAGAGCACTGAAGCTTTCTTT. Translating it yields CASSQRQSTEAFF.

Remarks on this clonotype: This CDR3 fails to terminate in the conserved phenylalanine or tryptophan, so it likely reflects a read error. It is unclear where the CDR3 begins or ends on the DNA, so no DNA is shown, and the CDR3 is as TCRdb lists it. The V call is TRBV29-1, the J call TRBJ1-6. The germline gives CDR1 SQVTM, CDR2 ANQGSEA. The CDR3 extends over 9 residues, inclusive of both ends. This chain's CDR3 is CSVNLLVNS.